The clone carrying this TCR beta chain was detected a few times. Unmatched junction bases numbered 14, after V lost 6 bases and J lost 4 bases. CDR3 length: 16 residues. CDR1 is DFQATT and CDR2 is SNEGSKA in the germline V gene (reference sequence). Combining a sample-barcoded 5' primer with a J-beta primer mix, a second PCR ran for 7 to 11 cycles. TCRdb recomputed calls from the 5' RACE reads with MiXCR, one row per CDR3 protein. The table shows 710,000 or so distinct CDR3 sequences, with about a fifth occurring only once. The data originate from a study of blood T cells in healthy people across ages.

The TCR comes from an older man in good health. This chain uses TRBV20-1 with TRBJ2-3; the match to TRBD2 covers 9 bases. Sequencing was carried out using blood. In DNA, the CDR3 is TGCAGTGCACAGACTTCAGCGGGAGGTGCGGCAGATACGCAGTATTTT. Protein product: CSAQTSAGGAADTQYF.